What follows are 21 T cell receptor beta chains derived from one specimen sequenced in a study of cytomegalovirus exposure and HLA in healthy donors. Primers included in the PCR were 60 Vbeta and 13 Jbeta primers. Sequencing used immunoSEQ multiplex PCR; TCRdb keeps in-frame clones, though not all of them. Of some 120,000 clones listed, 50% to 70% are singletons. The sequencing sample was made of PBMCs. These receptors were obtained from a woman in her forties in good health and CMV-seropositive.

The chain is built from TRBV4-2 and TRBJ2-2; 9 bases are a match to TRBD2. The CDR3 runs 17 residues. Germline V gene data show CDR1 as LGHNA and CDR2 as YNFKEQ. V shed 4 bases, J shed 5 bases, and the junction held 11 bases outside the gene matches. Here the CDR3 reads CASSPLIAGVETGELFF. The CDR3 DNA is TGTGCCAGCAGCCCCCTTATAGCGGGAGTGGAGACCGGGGAGCTGTTTTTT.

The gene calls are TRBV5-1 and TRBJ1-6; 8 bases line up with TRBD1. The CDR3 runs to 16 residues. The J segment lost 2 bases and the V segment lost 4 bases, leaving 5 bases of the junction unmatched. Per the germline V gene, CDR1 is SGHRS and CDR2 is YFSETQ. The CDR3 DNA reads TGCGCCAGCAGCCCAGGACAGGGCGCCTATAATTCACCCCTCCACTTT. Translated: CASSPGQGAYNSPLHF.

This clone appeared a few times. V usage is TRBV4-3 and J usage is TRBJ2-3, with 10 bases aligning to TRBD2. Germline CDR1 LGHNA, CDR2 YSLEER. The CDR3 runs to 18 residues. With 0 bases clipped from V and 0 bases from J, the junction kept 6 bases outside the gene matches. CDR3 nucleotide sequence: TGCGCCAGCAGCCAAGATCCTGCTAGCGGGGGAAGCACAGATACGCAGTATTTT. Its protein product is CASSQDPASGGSTDTQYF.

The chain carries TRBV12-5 and TRBJ2-1; 9 positions match TRBD2. The V gene end was trimmed by 9 bases and the J gene end by 3 bases; junction bases not matched to a gene: 15. The germline V gene has CDR1 LGHNT and CDR2 FRNRAP. The CDR3 has 17 amino acids. The chain's CDR3 is CASQRASGTHYYNEQFF. The CDR3 bases are TGTGCTAGCCAGAGGGCTAGCGGGACCCACTACTACAATGAGCAGTTCTTC.

J is TRBJ2-1 and V is TRBV7-8; 10 bases line up with TRBD2. This CDR3 spans 18 amino acids. Germline lookup yields CDR1 SGHVS and CDR2 FQNEAQ. J lost 4 bases, V lost 2 bases, and 11 bases had no gene match. CDR3 in amino acids: CASSLRSSGSSGYNEQFF. For the CDR3, the DNA is TGTGCCAGCAGCTTAAGGTCTAGCGGGAGTTCGGGGTACAATGAGCAGTTCTTC.

The J gene is TRBJ2-7, the V gene TRBV4-3; 7 bases align to TRBD2. Trimming removed 0 bases from V and 3 bases from J; junction bases left unmatched: 8. The CDR3 runs 16 residues. The germline V gene has CDR1 LGHNA and CDR2 YSLEER. The CDR3 region is CASSQDIKGGGYEQYF. The DNA of the CDR3 is TGCGCCAGCAGCCAAGATATTAAAGGCGGGGGCTACGAGCAGTACTTC.

The rearrangement links TRBV7-2 to TRBJ2-7; perhaps TRBD2 as D (5 bases). CDR1 is SGHTA, CDR2 FQGNSA, per germline. V dropped 2 bases and J dropped 2 bases, with 10 bases sitting between them. This CDR3 has 14 residues. The CDR3 spells CASSLRRGPYEQYF. CDR3 nucleotides: TGTGCCAGCAGCTTAAGACGCGGGCCCTACGAGCAGTACTTC. The full variable domain, completed using reference TRBV7-2 and TRBJ2-7, is GAGVSQSPSNKVTEKGKDVELRCDPISGHTALYWYRQSLGQGLEFLIYFQGNSAPDKSGLPSDRFSAERTGGSVSTLTIQRTQQEDSAVYLCASSLRRGPYEQYFGPGTRLTVT.

The rearrangement links TRBV7-2 to TRBJ1-1; TRBD1 might be the D (5 bases). CDR1 SGHTA and CDR2 FQGNSA come from the germline V gene. The ends were cut back, 5 bases at V and 1 base at J, with 14 bases in the middle. The CDR3 is made up of 15 amino acids. The CDR3 DNA is TGTGCCAGCAGCCCAACCGCGACAGCGAACACTGAAGCTTTCTTT. It translates to CASSPTATANTEAFF.

The genes are TRBV11-2 and TRBJ1-1, with D possibly TRBD1 on 6 matching bases. Germline values: CDR1 SGHAT, CDR2 FQNNGV. V was trimmed by 6 bases and J by 1 base, leaving 15 bases between them. This CDR3 region has 15 residues. CDR3 DNA: TGTGCCAGCAGTCTAAACGCCAGGGGGAACACTGAAGCTTTCTTT. Translation gives CASSLNARGNTEAFF.

The chain combines TRBV9 with TRBJ2-2; 7 bases fit TRBD1. V shed 8 bases and J 0 bases; nucleotides not matched to a gene: 4. Germline V gene data show CDR1 as SGDLS and CDR2 as YYNGEE. The CDR3 has 14 amino acids. In DNA form, the CDR3 reads TGTGCCAGTACCAGGGGGACGAACACCGGGGAGCTGTTTTTT. This encodes CASTRGTNTGELFF.

The genes are TRBV5-1 and TRBJ2-7; 7 bases fit TRBD1. V dropped 0 bases and J dropped 3; count of bases not matched to a gene: 3. The CDR3 runs to 14 residues. CDR1 is SGHRS, CDR2 YFSETQ, per germline. This CDR3 reads CASSLAAGGYEQYF. The CDR3 DNA follows: TGCGCCAGCAGCTTGGCCGCAGGGGGCTACGAGCAGTACTTC.

The chain uses TRBV5-4 and TRBJ2-5, with 16 nucleotides matching TRBD2. Germline values: CDR1 SGHNT, CDR2 YYREEE (reference sequence). V shed 5 bases and J 5 bases; nucleotides not matched to a gene: 6. There are 16 residues in the CDR3. The CDR3 region has the DNA TGTGCCAGCAGTCTTCCGGGACTAGCGGGAGGGGAGACCCAGTACTTC. This codes for CASSLPGLAGGETQYF.

The chain carries TRBV2 and TRBJ2-3, with TRBD2 matching over 11 bases. The CDR3 is 16 residues long. The ends lost 2 bases at V and 3 bases at J; junction bases unmatched: 4. CDR1 SNHLY and CDR2 FYNNEI come from the germline V gene. CDR3 in DNA: TGTGCCAGCAGTGAATCCCTAGCGGGAGGAACAGATACGCAGTATTTT. It specifies CASSESLAGGTDTQYF.

The chain combines TRBV7-3 with TRBJ2-1; 10 bases fit TRBD2. The V and J ends lost 5 bases and 3 bases, in that order; junction bases with no gene match: 4. From germline, CDR1 is SGHTA and CDR2 FQGTGA. This CDR3 contains 15 residues. The CDR3 DNA follows: TGTGCCAGCAGCCCCGGGACTAGCGTCTACAATGAGCAGTTCTTC. It codes for CASSPGTSVYNEQFF.

This chain connects TRBV5-4 to TRBJ2-2, with TRBD2 identical over 9 bases. This CDR3 has 16 amino acids. Trimming removed 3 bases from V and 1 base from J; junction bases left unmatched: 4. Germline lookup yields CDR1 SGHNT and CDR2 YYREEE (reference sequence). The CDR3 nucleotides are TGTGCCAGCAGCTACTCTAGCGGGATGAACACCGGGGAGCTGTTTTTT. The encoded protein is CASSYSSGMNTGELFF.

This sequence joins TRBV7-9 and TRBJ2-7; TRBD1 matches at 7 bases. The CDR3 covers 13 residues. V gave up 8 bases and J gave up 4 bases; unmatched junction bases: 8. CDR1 and CDR2 (germline): SEHNR, FQNEAQ (reference sequence). Here the CDR3 reads CASVDGTEYEQYF. The CDR3 DNA follows: TGTGCCAGCGTCGATGGGACAGAATACGAGCAGTACTTC. The complete variable domain, with remaining parts taken from reference TRBV7-9 and TRBJ2-7, reads DTGVSQNPRHKITKRGQNVTFRCDPISEHNRLYWYRQTLGQGPEFLTYFQNEAQLEKSRLLSDRFSAERPKGSFSTLEIQRTEQGDSAMYLCASVDGTEYEQYFGPGTRLTVT.

The chain combines TRBV28 with TRBJ2-7, with D unresolved. Trimming left V 3 bases short and J 2 bases short, with 14 bases between. The CDR3 sequence is 15 residues long. CDR1 is MDHEN, CDR2 SYDVKM, per germline. CDR3 in amino acids: CASSFESRFPYEQYF. CDR3 sequence (DNA): TGTGCCAGCAGTTTTGAGTCTAGGTTCCCCTACGAGCAGTACTTC.

In this sample, this clone turned up once. J is TRBJ2-5 and V is TRBV5-4; the D is unclear. The DNA matches TRBJ2-7 better at its end, which makes the J call doubtful. Germline lookup yields CDR1 SGHNT and CDR2 YYREEE (reference sequence). The CDR3 covers 13 residues. CDR3 amino acids: CASSLAPLYEQYF. The CDR3 nucleotides are TGTGCCAGCAGCTTGGCGCCACTATACGAGCAGTACTTC.

The gene calls are TRBV7-3 and TRBJ2-3, with 7 bases identical to TRBD1. Trimming at V came to 5 bases and at J to 1 base, leaving 6 bases not matched to a gene. The CDR3 covers 15 residues. Germline assignment: CDR1 SGHTA and CDR2 FQGTGA. The chain's CDR3 is CASSTSGTGTDTQYF. The CDR3 DNA sequence: TGTGCCAGCAGCACGTCCGGGACAGGCACAGATACGCAGTATTTT.

The chain carries TRBV2 and TRBJ2-5; the D gene is possibly TRBD2 (6 bases). CDR1 SNHLY and CDR2 FYNNEI come from the germline V gene. V shed 5 bases and J shed 5 bases, with 18 bases lying between them. The CDR3 is made up of 15 amino acids. The CDR3 reads CASSPEGPRGETQYF. For the CDR3, the DNA is TGTGCCAGCAGTCCTGAAGGCCCCCGGGGGGAGACCCAGTACTTC.

This clone was recorded only once. The V gene is TRBV11-2, the J gene TRBJ1-2; D is perhaps TRBD1 (5 bases). V was pared by 2 bases and J by 4 bases, with 11 bases between. Per germline, CDR1 SGHAT and CDR2 FQNNGV. The CDR3 has 14 residues. The CDR3 coding sequence is TGTGCCAGCAGCTTACTCAGGGCTGGCTATGGCTACACCTTC. Amino acid sequence: CASSLLRAGYGYTF.